This is a list of T cell receptor gamma chains from one sample in a study of Vγ9Vδ2 T cells in congenital toxoplasmosis. TCRdb fed the reads into CATT to redo clone calling. Counted here are about 240 gamma-chain clones, around 44% occurring once; the ten biggest clones make up approximately 71%. The material sequenced was gamma-delta T cells from blood. The receptors shown here come from a child under 10 years old born to a mother with Toxoplasma gondii infection during pregnancy, either congenitally infected or uninfected (not recorded which). CDR3s include the opening cysteine and the closing phenylalanine or tryptophan. Clone size, where shown, is once, few, many, or a class for clones that have expanded.

j_call cdr3_length v_call clone_size cdr3_nt cdr3_aa
TRGJP 15 TRGV10 NA TGTGCTGCGTGGGAGAAAGAGTTGGGCAAAAAAATCAAGGTATTT CAAWEKELGKKIKVF
TRGJP1 11 TRGV10 hyperexpanded TGTGCTGCGTGGGATGGTTGGTTCAAGATATTT CAAWDGWFKIF
TRGJP 16 TRGV9 large TGTGCCTTGTGGGAGTTTAATGAGTTGGGCAAAAAAATCAAGGTATTT CALWEFNELGKKIKVF
TRGJP1 17 TRGV10 hyperexpanded TGTGCTGCGTGGGACCTCTCTTTTTATACCACTGGTTGGTTCAAGATATTT CAAWDLSFYTTGWFKIF
TRGJP1 13 TRGV10 hyperexpanded TGTGCTGCGTGGGATACCACTGGTTGGTTCAAGATATTT CAAWDTTGWFKIF
TRGJP1 13 TRGV8 NA TGTGCCACCTGGGATACCACTGGTTGGTTCAAGATATTT CATWDTTGWFKIF
TRGJ1/TRGJ2 13 TRGV5 NA TGTGCCACCTGGGTCTCGAATTATTATAAGAAACTCTTT CATWVSNYYKKLF
TRGJP 14 TRGV9 few TGTGCCTTGTGGGAGGTGTTGGGCAAAAAAATCAAGGTGTTC CALWEVLGKKIKVF
TRGJP 16 TRGV9 hyperexpanded TGTGCCTTGTGGGAGGTGCGCGAGTTGGGCAAAAAAATCAAGGTATTT CALWEVRELGKKIKVF
TRGJP 18 TRGV9 NA TGTGCCTTGTGGGAGGTTCCACCCCAAGAGTTGGGCAAAAAAATCAAGGTATTT CALWEVPPQELGKKIKVF
TRGJP2 16 TRGV5 once TGTGCCACCTGGGACAGGGGATGTAGTAGTGATTGGATCAAGACGTTT CATWDRGCSSDWIKTF
TRGJP 17 TRGV9 hyperexpanded TGTGCCTTGTGGGAGGTGCAGCAAGAGTTGGGCAAAAAAATCAAGGTATTT CALWEVQQELGKKIKVF
TRGJP1 14 TRGV10 hyperexpanded TGTGCTGCGTGGGATTATACCACTGGTTGGTTCAAGATATTT CAAWDYTTGWFKIF
TRGJP1 15 TRGV9 NA TGTGCCTTGTGGGACGTAAATACCACTGGTTGGTTCAAGATATTT CALWDVNTTGWFKIF
TRGJP 15 TRGV9 medium-sized TGTGCCTTGTGGGATGAGGAGTTGGGCAAAAAAATCAAGGTATTT CALWDEELGKKIKVF
TRGJP 14 TRGV9 hyperexpanded TGTGCCTTGTGGGAGGTGTTGGGCAAAAAAATCAAGGTATTT CALWEVLGKKIKVF
TRGJP 18 TRGV9 NA TGTGCCTTGTGGGAGGTGCAGGGGCAAGAGTTGGGCAAAAAAATCAAGGTATTT CALWEVQGQELGKKIKVF
TRGJP1 13 TRGV10 large TGTGCTGCGTGGGATGCCACTGGTTGGTTCAAGATATTT CAAWDATGWFKIF
TRGJP 16 TRGV9 hyperexpanded TGTGCCTTGTGGGAGAAGCAAGAGTTGGGCAAAAAAATCAAGGTATTT CALWEKQELGKKIKVF
TRGJP 16 TRGV9 hyperexpanded TGTGCCTTGTGGGAAGTCCAAGAGTTGGGCAAAAAAATCAAGGTATTT CALWEVQELGKKIKVF
TRGJP 15 TRGV9 NA TGTGCCTTGTGGGAGAAAGAGTTGGGTAAAAAAATCATGGTATTT CALWEKELGKKIMVF
TRGJ1/TRGJ2 12 TRGV5 hyperexpanded TGTGCCACCTGGGACAGGCCATATAAGAAACTCTTT CATWDRPYKKLF